The sequence of this T cell receptor beta chain was determined in a study of T-cell reconstitution after alpha-beta-depleted transplantation in children. This sample's TCRbeta library carried unique molecular identifier barcodes. TCRdb recomputed calls from the PCR reads with MiXCR, one row per CDR3 protein. There are 700,000 to 950,000 distinct CDR3 sequences in the sample; approximately 15% occur only once, and roughly 5% lies in the top ten. Regarding this clonotype: Its antigen is still unknown.

General study results and limits: When one year had passed after transplant, most T-cell counts and diversity came from newly produced T cells. There were some patients whose high TCRbeta diversity at day 60 came from surviving recipient T cells and thymic progenitors. About two months after transplant, alpha-beta T cells reportedly came from several hundred expanded graft clones.

The TCR sequence derives from a male patient younger than 18 who had a stem cell transplant for acute lymphoblastic leukemia, so the T cells may come from the graft donor. Sequences were derived from PBMCs, mostly from graft donor cells, sampled 360 days after TCRalphabeta/CD19-depleted stem cell transplant.

CDR3 coding DNA: TGTGCCAGCAGCCAGTGGGATGAAAAACTGTTTTTT. It translates to CASSQWDEKLFF. The chain uses TRBV11-2 and TRBJ1-4; D gene ambiguous. The CDR3 loop spans 12 amino acids. The ends were cut back, 5 bases at V and 6 bases at J, with 7 bases in the middle. Per the germline V gene, CDR1 is SGHAT and CDR2 is FQNNGV.